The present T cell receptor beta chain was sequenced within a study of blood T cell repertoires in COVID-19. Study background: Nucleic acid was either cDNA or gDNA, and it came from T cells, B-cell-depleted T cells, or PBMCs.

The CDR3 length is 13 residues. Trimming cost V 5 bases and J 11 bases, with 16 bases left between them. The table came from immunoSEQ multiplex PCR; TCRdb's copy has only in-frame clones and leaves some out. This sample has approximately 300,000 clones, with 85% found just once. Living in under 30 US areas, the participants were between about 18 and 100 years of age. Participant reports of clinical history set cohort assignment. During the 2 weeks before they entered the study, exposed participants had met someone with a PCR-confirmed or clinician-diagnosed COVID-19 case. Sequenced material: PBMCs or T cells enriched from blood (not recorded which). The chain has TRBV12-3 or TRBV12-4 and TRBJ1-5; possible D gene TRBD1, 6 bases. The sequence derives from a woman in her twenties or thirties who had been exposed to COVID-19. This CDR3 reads CASSLNREGAQHF. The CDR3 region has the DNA TGTGCCAGCAGTCTTAACAGGGAAGGGGCCCAGCATTTT.